Below, 8 T cell receptor beta chains from the same sample are listed, as sequenced in a study of cytomegalovirus exposure and HLA in healthy donors. Primers included in the PCR were 60 Vbeta and 13 Jbeta primers. The data were produced by immunoSEQ multiplex PCR, yet TCRdb's version contains in-frame clones alone and is incomplete. Its listing shows about 88,000 clones. The sample taken for sequencing was PBMCs. Receptor source: a girl aged 5-17 years in good health and CMV-seropositive.

The chain combines TRBV7-3 with TRBJ2-1, with D possibly matching TRBD2 (7 bases). Trimming removed 5 bases from V and 9 bases from J, with 20 bases in between. Germline lookup yields CDR1 SGHTA and CDR2 FQGTGA. CDR3 length: 15 residues. The CDR3 region is CASSQSGGAVGEQFF. The CDR3 region has the DNA TGTGCCAGCAGCCAAAGTGGGGGGGCCGTCGGTGAGCAGTTCTTC.

The chain joins TRBV7-2 to TRBJ1-2; TRBD1 matches at 7 bases. The trim removed 5 bases at V and 4 bases at J, leaving 10 bases unmatched. This CDR3 spans 15 amino acids. CDR1 and CDR2 from the germline V gene are SGHTA and FQGNSA. The CDR3 loop reads CASSQGDSLVYGYTF. In DNA, the CDR3 is TGTGCCAGCAGCCAAGGGGACAGTCTCGTCTATGGCTACACCTTC.

The chain uses TRBV7-2 and TRBJ1-5; possible D gene TRBD1, 5 bases. In germline, CDR1 is SGHTA, CDR2 FQGNSA. The CDR3 loop spans 15 amino acids. Deletions cut 1 base from V and 2 bases from J, with 9 bases between. CDR3 loop: CASSLEGAGNQPQHF. CDR3 DNA sequence: TGTGCCAGCAGCTTAGAAGGGGCGGGCAATCAGCCCCAGCATTTT.

The chain is built from TRBV7-6 and TRBJ1-1, with a weak D call TRBD1 (6 bases). Germline V gene data show CDR1 as SGHVS and CDR2 as FNYEAQ. The V and J ends lost 2 bases and 3 bases respectively, with 10 bases between them. The CDR3 covers 14 residues. CDR3 nucleotides: TGTGCCAGCAGCTTATGGGGGCAGGACACTGAAGCTTTCTTT. It encodes CASSLWGQDTEAFF.

The genes are TRBV6-5 and TRBJ1-6; D call uncertain. Per the germline V gene, CDR1 is MNHEY and CDR2 is SVGAGI. The CDR3 sequence is 13 residues long. Between the trimmed V and J ends, which lost 7 bases and 7 bases, there was a span of 11 bases. CDR3 protein: CASTRRVNSPLHF. DNA of the CDR3: TGTGCCAGCACTCGGAGGGTCAATTCACCCCTCCACTTT.

The chain carries TRBV7-2 and TRBJ2-5; 7 bases are shared with TRBD1. The CDR3 consists of 14 residues. V shed 5 bases, J shed 4 bases, and the junction held 7 bases outside the gene matches. Germline-derived CDR1 and CDR2 are SGHTA and FQGNSA. CDR3 nucleotides: TGTGCCAGCAGCCCAGACAGGGCGGTAGAGACCCAGTACTTC. Amino acids: CASSPDRAVETQYF. The whole variable domain, filled in from reference TRBV7-2 and TRBJ2-5, reads GAGVSQSPSNKVTEKGKDVELRCDPISGHTALYWYRQSLGQGLEFLIYFQGNSAPDKSGLPSDRFSAERTGGSVSTLTIQRTQQEDSAVYLCASSPDRAVETQYFGPGTRLLVL.

This chain joins TRBV19 and TRBJ2-2, with 9 bases matching TRBD1. V was clipped by 7 bases and J by 6 bases; unmatched bases: 6. The germline gives CDR1 LNHDA, CDR2 SQIVND (reference sequence). This CDR3 region has 14 residues. CDR3 DNA: TGTGCCAGTACCCTCCGGGACAGGGCCGGGGAGCTGTTTTTT. It translates to CASTLRDRAGELFF.

The rearrangement joins TRBV7-6 to TRBJ2-7; 10 bases line up with TRBD2. Unmatched junction bases numbered 3, after V lost 5 bases and J lost 2 bases. The CDR3 covers 14 residues. Germline V gives CDR1 SGHVS, CDR2 FNYEAQ. CDR3 sequence: CASSRTSGAYEQYF. The CDR3 nucleotides read TGTGCCAGCAGCCGAACTAGCGGGGCCTACGAGCAGTACTTC.